The sequence of this T cell receptor beta chain was determined in a study of blood T cells in healthy people across ages. Germline V gene lookup returns CDR1 MNHEY and CDR2 SVGAGI. The CDR3 extends over 15 amino acids. The V segment lost 0 bases and the J segment 1 base; nucleotides outside the gene matches: 0. Regarding this clonotype: The antigen remains undetermined.

The study, taken as a whole, reports: Roughly linear declines in TCR beta diversity per million T cells occurred with age.

Combining a sample-barcoded 5' primer with a J-beta primer mix, a second PCR ran for roughly 6 to 11 cycles. TCRdb re-analysed the 5' RACE reads in MiXCR, keeping a single row per CDR3 protein. The sample yields approximately 810,000 distinct CDR3 sequences, under 35% seen once. The receptor's source is a woman of 80 years or more in good health. The chain joins TRBV6-5 to TRBJ2-3; 8 bases align to TRBD1. Material for sequencing was blood. The CDR3 nucleotides read TGTGCCAGCAGTTACTCGGGACAGGGCACAGATACGCAGTATTTT. Translated: CASSYSGQGTDTQYF.